This note documents a single TCR beta chain sequence. Its antigen is currently unknown. The data were taken from a study of T cell responses to AZD1222 COVID-19 vaccine. General observations from the study: Spike as a whole was targeted by vaccine-associated CD4 TCRs, dominant at 160-218 and 743-854. Two AZD1222 doses significantly raised spike-specific TCR breadth and depth over controls. At baseline, just 6 or 7 AZD1222 recipients tested seropositive.

Method: immunoSEQ multiplex PCR; TCRdb's copy keeps in-frame clones and lacks some. The table includes some 190,000 clones, over 90% detected once. CDR3 length: 14 amino acids. Trimming pared 0 bases from V and 7 bases from J, leaving 11 bases between. CDR1 and CDR2 from the germline V gene are SGDLS and YYNGEE. This material consisted of peripheral blood, taken 28 days after the second AZD1222 dose. V gene TRBV9 combines with J gene TRBJ1-5; maybe TRBD1 (6 bases). The clonotype originates from an adult who received the AZD1222 COVID-19 vaccine. For the CDR3, the DNA is TGTGCCAGCAGCGTAGAGGGGGGCTGCCAGCCCCAGCATTTT. Residues: CASSVEGGCQPQHF.